These 9 T cell receptor beta chains originate from one sample sequenced in a study of low-dose radiotherapy and immunotherapy resistance in tumors. Documented time point: before trial treatment. PCR amplification of the TCRs was performed with Phusion for 20 PCR cycles, and it relied on a constant-region primer together with a V-primer adapter. TCRdb recomputed calls from the reads with MiXCR, one row per CDR3 protein. The sample yields under 60,000 distinct CDR3 sequences, roughly 10% seen once. Material: PBMCs, obtained before treatment. These receptors were obtained from a female donor with ovarian cancer.

This clonotype was detected many times. V is TRBV3-1 and J is TRBJ2-2, with TRBD2 identical over 9 bases. Germline loops: CDR1 LGHDT, CDR2 YNNKEL (reference sequence). Trimming took 4 bases from V and 4 from J; bases not matched to a gene: 7. The CDR3 is 16 amino acids. In nucleotides, the CDR3 is TGTGCCAGCAGCCGCCCCGAACTAGCGGGCACCGGGGAGCTGTTTTTT. It encodes CASSRPELAGTGELFF.

The chain uses TRBV18 and TRBJ2-3, with TRBD1 matching over 8 bases. J was trimmed by 5 bases and V by 2 bases; bases with no gene match: 6. The CDR3 is 15 amino acids. From germline, CDR1 is KGHSH and CDR2 LQKENI. CDR3 nucleotide sequence: TGTGCCAGCTCACCAGGACAGGGTGGCCGAGATACGCAGTATTTT. It yields the protein CASSPGQGGRDTQYF.

In its sample, this clonotype was seen many times. V is TRBV5-6 and J is TRBJ2-5; D may be TRBD2 (7 bases). From germline, CDR1 is SGHDT and CDR2 YYEEEE. V shed 3 bases and J shed 4 bases, with 13 bases lying between them. This CDR3 region has 14 residues. The CDR3 protein is CASSWRGGGETQYF. In nucleotides, the CDR3 is TGTGCCAGCAGCTGGAGGGGGGGAGGAGAGACCCAGTACTTC.

In this sample, this clonotype turned up many times. The chain has TRBV12-3 or TRBV12-4 and TRBJ1-3, with D possibly matching TRBD1 (6 bases). CDR3 length: 14 residues. V lost 0 bases to trimming and J lost 9 bases, with 12 bases between them. CDR3 sequence reads: CASSLARSGATIYF. CDR3 bases: TGTGCCAGCAGTTTAGCGCGTTCGGGGGCCACCATATATTTT.

This clonotype was counted at least ten times. This chain uses TRBV20-1 with TRBJ2-2, with TRBD1 identical over 7 bases. V shed 2 bases and J 2 bases; nucleotides not matched to a gene: 5. This CDR3 region has 15 residues. The germline gives CDR1 DFQATT, CDR2 SNEGSKA (reference sequence). CDR3 in amino acids: CSARSLGGNTGELFF. CDR3 in DNA: TGCAGTGCTAGATCTTTAGGGGGCAACACCGGGGAGCTGTTTTTT.

The sample holds many counts of this clonotype. The V gene is TRBV11-3, the J gene TRBJ2-5, with 13 bases aligning to TRBD2. CDR3 length: 17 residues. Losses at the gene ends were 5 bases for V and 4 bases for J; bases not matched to a gene: 10. CDR1 is SGHNT, CDR2 YENEEA, per germline. The CDR3 loop reads CASSQGTSGVVRETQYF. The CDR3 DNA reads as TGTGCCAGCAGCCAAGGGACTAGCGGGGTCGTGCGAGAGACCCAGTACTTC.

This clonotype was seen at least ten times. The rearrangement uses TRBV24-1 and TRBJ2-1; D possibly corresponds to TRBD2 (7 bases). The CDR3 sequence is 13 residues long. Germline CDR1 KGHDR, CDR2 SFDVKD. V lost 9 bases, J lost 5 bases, and 13 bases lay in between. The CDR3 sequence: CATGGAEDNEQFF. The CDR3 DNA sequence: TGTGCCACCGGGGGGGCCGAGGACAATGAGCAGTTCTTC.

This clonotype was recorded many times. The chain uses TRBV25-1 and TRBJ2-5; maybe TRBD2 (6 bases). The CDR3 consists of 14 residues. Deletions cut 6 bases from V and 4 bases from J, with 15 bases between. The germline V gene encodes CDR1 MGHDK and CDR2 SYGVNS. Here the CDR3 DNA reads TGTGCCAGCAGGGGCTACGGGAGTTTAGAGACCCAGTACTTC. As protein: CASRGYGSLETQYF. The complete variable domain, with remaining parts taken from reference TRBV25-1 and TRBJ2-5, reads EADIYQTPRYLVIGTGKKITLECSQTMGHDKMYWYQQDPGMELHLIHYSYGVNSTEKGDLSSESTVSRIRTEHFPLTLESARPSHTSQYLCASRGYGSLETQYFGPGTRLLVL.

This clonotype was picked up many times. The V and J genes are TRBV12-3 or TRBV12-4 and TRBJ2-1, with D perhaps matching TRBD2 (7 bases). Trimming took 5 bases from V and 6 from J, leaving 20 bases between them. The CDR3 extends over 16 amino acids. Here the CDR3 reads CASSQRRGATSNEQFF. CDR3 nucleotide sequence: TGTGCCAGCAGTCAAAGACGGGGGGCGACGTCCAATGAGCAGTTCTTC.